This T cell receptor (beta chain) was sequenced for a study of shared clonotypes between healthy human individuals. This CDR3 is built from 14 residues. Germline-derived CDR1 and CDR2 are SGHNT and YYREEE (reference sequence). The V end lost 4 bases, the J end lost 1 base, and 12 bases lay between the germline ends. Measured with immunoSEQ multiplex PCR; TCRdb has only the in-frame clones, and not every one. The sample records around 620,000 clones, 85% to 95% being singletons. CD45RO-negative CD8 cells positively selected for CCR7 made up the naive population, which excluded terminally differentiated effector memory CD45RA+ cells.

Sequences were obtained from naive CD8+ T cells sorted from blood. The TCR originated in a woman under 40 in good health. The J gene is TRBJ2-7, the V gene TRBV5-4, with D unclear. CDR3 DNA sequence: TGTGCCAGCAGCGACTTGTTAGATTCCTACGAGCAGTACTTC. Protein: CASSDLLDSYEQYF.